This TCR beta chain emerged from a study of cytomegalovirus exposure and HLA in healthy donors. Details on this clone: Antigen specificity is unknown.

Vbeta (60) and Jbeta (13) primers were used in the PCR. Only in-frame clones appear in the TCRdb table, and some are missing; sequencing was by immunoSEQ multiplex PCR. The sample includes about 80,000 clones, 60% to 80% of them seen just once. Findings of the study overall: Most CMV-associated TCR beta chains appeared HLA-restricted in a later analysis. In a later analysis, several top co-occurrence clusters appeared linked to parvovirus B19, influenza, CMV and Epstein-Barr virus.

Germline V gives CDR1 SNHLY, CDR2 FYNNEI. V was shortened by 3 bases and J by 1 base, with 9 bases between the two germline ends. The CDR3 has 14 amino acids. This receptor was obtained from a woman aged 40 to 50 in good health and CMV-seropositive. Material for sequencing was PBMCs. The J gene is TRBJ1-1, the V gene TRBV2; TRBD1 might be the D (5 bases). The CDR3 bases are TGTGCCAGCAGTGATTGGGGCCGGAACACTGAAGCTTTCTTT. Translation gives CASSDWGRNTEAFF.